The 11 T cell receptor beta chains below come from one sample, sequenced in a study of T cell changes during pregnancy in multiple sclerosis. Repertoires were generated with immunoSEQ multiplex PCR, while TCRdb's copy carries only in-frame clones and drops some. The sample yields just over 65,000 clones, roughly nine tenths seen once. The sequencing here drew on peripheral blood, taken in the second trimester of pregnancy. The receptors here all came from a female donor with multiple sclerosis, enrolled in a pregnancy study.

V and J are TRBV7-2 and TRBJ2-5; 8 bases are shared with TRBD1. The CDR3 extends over 13 amino acids. The V gene's germline CDR1 is SGHTA and CDR2 FQGNSA. The V segment lost 2 bases and the J segment 5 bases; nucleotides outside the gene matches: 1. In nucleotides, the CDR3 is TGTGCCAGCAGCTTACAGGGGGCGGAGACCCAGTACTTC. Translating it yields CASSLQGAETQYF.

The genes are TRBV10-3 and TRBJ1-4; 11 bases match TRBD1. Unmatched junction bases numbered 2, after V lost 5 bases and J lost 6 bases. The germline gives CDR1 ENHRY, CDR2 SYGVKD. The CDR3 has 14 residues. The CDR3 nucleotides are TGTGCCATCAGTAGGGGACAGGGGGATGAAAAACTGTTTTTT. It codes for CAISRGQGDEKLFF.

The chain uses TRBV5-5 and TRBJ1-2, with TRBD1 as a possible D gene (5 bases). The CDR3 contains 14 residues. V lost 2 bases and J 2 bases, leaving 10 bases between the germline ends. In germline, CDR1 is SGHKS, CDR2 YYEKEE (reference sequence). CDR3 region: CASSFVPGNYGYTF. The CDR3 DNA is TGTGCCAGCAGCTTTGTCCCAGGGAACTATGGCTACACCTTC.

The CDR3 reads CASRTDRSQPQHF. The CDR3 DNA sequence: TGTGCCAGCAGAACGGACAGGTCCCAGCCCCAGCATTTT. The V and J genes are TRBV6-6 and TRBJ1-5; 7 nucleotides agree with TRBD1. The junction had 6 bases not matched to a gene; V was cut back by 6 bases and J by 7 bases. From germline, CDR1 is MNHNY and CDR2 SVGAGI (reference sequence). This CDR3 has 13 residues.

The chain is built from TRBV5-6 and TRBJ2-1; D is unclear. Looked up from germline, CDR1 is SGHDT and CDR2 is YYEEEE. V lost 0 bases and J lost 8, with 9 bases in between. The CDR3 runs 13 residues. This chain's CDR3 is CASSLASVDEQFF. DNA for the CDR3: TGTGCCAGCAGCTTGGCCAGCGTCGATGAGCAGTTCTTC.

The rearrangement links TRBV7-3 to TRBJ2-2; D is possibly TRBD1 (6 bases). The CDR3 runs 15 residues. Per the germline V gene, CDR1 is SGHTA and CDR2 is FQGTGA. V was trimmed by 4 bases and J by 2 bases, leaving 11 bases between them. CDR3 DNA: TGTGCCAGCAGCTCGCCGGGACATAACACCGGGGAGCTGTTTTTT. This gives the protein CASSSPGHNTGELFF.

The chain uses TRBV7-2 and TRBJ2-3, with a tentative D call TRBD2 (6 bases). From germline, CDR1 is SGHTA and CDR2 FQGNSA. V was clipped by 6 bases and J by 6 bases, with 25 bases between them. The CDR3 runs 17 residues. The CDR3 bases are TGTGCCAGCAGTTACTTTAGGGCGGGGCGGGGCGCGGATACGCAGTATTTT. This codes for CASSYFRAGRGADTQYF.

The V call is TRBV7-2, the J call TRBJ2-3; tentatively, D is TRBD1 (5 bases). CDR1 and CDR2 from the germline V gene are SGHTA and FQGNSA. The CDR3 is made up of 15 amino acids. Trimming took off 2 bases at V and 2 bases at J, with 11 bases between the two ends. CDR3 bases: TGTGCCAGCAGCTTAAGGGGCAGCACCACAGATACGCAGTATTTT. The encoded protein is CASSLRGSTTDTQYF.

V and J are TRBV9 and TRBJ1-2; unclear D gene. The CDR3 is 14 residues long. V gave up 0 bases and J gave up 6 bases, with 12 bases separating them. Germline loops: CDR1 SGDLS, CDR2 YYNGEE. The chain's CDR3 is CASSVASREDGYTF. The CDR3 nucleotides are TGTGCCAGCAGCGTAGCATCTAGGGAGGATGGCTACACCTTC.

The CDR3 DNA reads TGTGCCAGCAGTTCTTACGGTGGAACAGGGAAGGAAGCTTTCTTT. Protein product: CASSSYGGTGKEAFF. This rearrangement joins TRBV27 to TRBJ1-1; a weak D match, TRBD1 (6 bases). This CDR3 comprises 15 residues. Germline CDR1 and CDR2: MNHEY and SMNVEV (reference sequence). V dropped 4 bases and J dropped 8 bases, with 20 bases sitting between them.

This chain joins TRBV25-1 and TRBJ1-2; D is possibly TRBD1 (6 bases). Germline V gene lookup returns CDR1 MGHDK and CDR2 SYGVNS. V lost 5 bases, J lost 0 bases, and 16 bases lay in between. CDR3 size: 16 residues. CDR3: CASSPVWTEANYGYTF. The DNA of the CDR3 is TGTGCCAGCAGTCCTGTGTGGACAGAAGCTAACTATGGCTACACCTTC.